Listed below are T cell receptor beta chains from one sample, sequenced in a study of PD-1 blockade in mismatch repair-deficient tumors. Libraries were prepared by immunoSEQ multiplex PCR; TCRdb keeps only in-frame clonotypes and omits some of them. The sample holds about 25,000 clones, approximately 84% seen once. The sample in question was PBMCs, obtained before pembrolizumab treatment. The source is an adult with mismatch repair-deficient cancer. Each CDR3 is given with its conserved first and last residue. Fields, in order: J gene, V gene, CDR3 protein.

>TRBJ2-1|TRBV6-5
CASSYSRNEQFF
>TRBJ1-2|TRBV18
CASSPEDTFTGYTF
>TRBJ2-3|TRBV5-1
CASSSSAAVTDTQYF
>TRBJ2-7|TRBV6-6
CASRAVATYEQYF
>TRBJ2-7|TRBV7-3
CASSPGTVSSYEQYF
>TRBJ2-3|TRBV5-1
CASSRGDYQPNTQYF
>TRBJ1-1|TRBV5-1
CASSLAIGTGGTEAFF
>TRBJ2-3|TRBV6-1
CASSESQGTDTQYF
>TRBJ2-1|TRBV5-1
CASSLDAGGYNEQFF
>TRBJ2-7|TRBV29-1
CSVALAEPYEQYF
>TRBJ2-4|TRBV25-1
CASSSYGVAGAGENIQYF
>TRBJ2-7|TRBV21-1
CASSPYPPRTSRTYEQYF
>TRBJ1-1|TRBV5-1
CASSLDRMNTEAFF
>TRBJ2-6|TRBV5-4
CASAPRVAGANVLTF
>TRBJ2-5|TRBV6-1
CASSEAHPGLAGAETQYF
>TRBJ2-5|TRBV5-1
CASSTGGAYQETQYF
>TRBJ2-2|TRBV28
CASRPGLLFTGELFF